The clone carrying this T cell receptor beta chain was recorded once. This sample is drawn from a study of blood T cell repertoires in COVID-19. Study-wide context: Nucleic acid was either cDNA or gDNA, and it came from T cells, B-cell-depleted T cells, or PBMCs.

Original methodology: Amplification from reference gene primers served as the basis for estimated nucleated cell counts. The method was immunoSEQ multiplex PCR; TCRdb's version includes in-frame clones alone and lacks a portion of them. V, J and clone size are those of that table, while D and trimming were read from the DNA. The repertoire holds hundreds of thousands of clones, with 80% to 90% as singletons. V lost 0 bases, J lost 2 bases, and 14 bases lay in between. Germline V CDR1 and CDR2: MDHEN, SYDVKM. This CDR3 comprises 16 residues. The clonotype comes from a woman aged 40 to 50 with acute COVID-19. The J gene is TRBJ2-7, the V gene TRBV28, with D perhaps matching TRBD1 (7 bases). Sequencing was performed on PBMCs or T cells enriched from blood (not recorded which). The DNA for the CDR3 is TGTGCCAGCAGTTTATGGGGGCAGGGGGGACCCTACGAGCAGTACTTC. Protein: CASSLWGQGGPYEQYF.